This T cell receptor beta chain emerged from a study of CD8 T cells in Susac syndrome. This clonotype was found once. Reverse transcription used roughly 0.5 to 1 ug RNA and random hexamers. By means of immunoSEQ multiplex PCR, TCR beta CDR3 spanning 54 Vbeta and 13 Jbeta underwent amplification. TCRdb reprocessed the immunoSEQ multiplex PCR reads via MiXCR and lists one record per CDR3 protein. The repertoire consists of about 250,000 distinct CDR3 sequences, with just under 95% occurring once and the leading ten covering less than 0.075%. This CDR3 has 17 amino acids. V was pared by 5 bases and J by 2 bases, with 16 bases of the junction left unmatched. Germline CDR1 DFQATT, CDR2 SNEGSKA (reference sequence). Sequencing of TCR beta drew on CD8+ and CD4+ T cells from blood. The TEMRA cells underwent FACS enrichment, while the CD8+ and CD4+ T cells underwent negative isolation.

The origin of this receptor is a human donor with multiple sclerosis. Material for sequencing was CD4+ T cells from PBMCs. This rearrangement joins TRBV20-1 to TRBJ2-5; 8 bases are shared with TRBD2. The CDR3 loop is CSAGVGASGLGQETQYF. The DNA of the CDR3 is TGCAGTGCTGGTGTTGGCGCTAGCGGGTTGGGTCAAGAGACCCAGTACTTC.